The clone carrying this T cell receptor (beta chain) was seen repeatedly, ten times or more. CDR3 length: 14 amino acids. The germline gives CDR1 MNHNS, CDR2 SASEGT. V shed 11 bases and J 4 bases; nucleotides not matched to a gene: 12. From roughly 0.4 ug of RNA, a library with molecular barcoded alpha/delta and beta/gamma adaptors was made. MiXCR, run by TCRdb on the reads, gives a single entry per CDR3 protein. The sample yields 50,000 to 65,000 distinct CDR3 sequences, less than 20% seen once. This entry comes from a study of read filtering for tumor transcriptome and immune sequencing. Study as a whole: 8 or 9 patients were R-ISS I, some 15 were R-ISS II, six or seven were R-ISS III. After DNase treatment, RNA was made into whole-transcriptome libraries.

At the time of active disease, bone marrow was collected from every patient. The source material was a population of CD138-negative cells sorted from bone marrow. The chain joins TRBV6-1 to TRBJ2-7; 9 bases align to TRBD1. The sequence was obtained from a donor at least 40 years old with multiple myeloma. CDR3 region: CACEPGQGGYEQYF. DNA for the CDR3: TGTGCCTGCGAGCCGGGACAGGGAGGATACGAGCAGTACTTC.